The T cell receptor beta chain described here comes from a study of blood T cell repertoires in COVID-19. At the level of the study: Both acute and convalescent COVID-19 samples were obtained from the United States, Italy and Spain. T cells, B-cell-depleted T cells, or PBMCs provided the cDNA or gDNA that served as material.

Study processing details: Amplification of reference gene primers was used by the study to estimate nucleated cell counts. This table comes from immunoSEQ multiplex PCR, and its TCRdb copy is limited to in-frame clones, with some not included. Clone size and V and J calls were adopted from that table, with D and trimming inferred from the DNA. Of about 60,000 clones listed, about 85% are singletons. V shed 5 bases and J 2 bases; nucleotides not matched to a gene: 5. The CDR3 has 15 amino acids. Germline CDR1 reads MDHEN; CDR2 reads SYDVKM. Source material: peripheral blood. This TCR came from a human donor with acute or convalescent COVID-19. The donor label of this sample is uncertain. This chain links TRBV28 with TRBJ1-4; 7 bases are a match to TRBD1. The CDR3 coding sequence is TGTGCCAGCAGTCCAGGGGGAAGGACTAATGAAAAACTGTTTTTT. Translating it yields CASSPGGRTNEKLFF.